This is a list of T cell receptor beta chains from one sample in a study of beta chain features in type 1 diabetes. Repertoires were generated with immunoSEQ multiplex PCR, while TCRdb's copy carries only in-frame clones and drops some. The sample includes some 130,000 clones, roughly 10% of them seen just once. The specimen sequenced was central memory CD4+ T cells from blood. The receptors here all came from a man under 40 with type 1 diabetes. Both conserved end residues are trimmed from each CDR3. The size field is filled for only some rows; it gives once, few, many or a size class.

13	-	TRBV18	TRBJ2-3	ASSLQGARTDTQY
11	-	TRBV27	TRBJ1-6	ASSLVKGGPLH
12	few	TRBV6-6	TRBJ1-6	ASSYWTGNSPLH
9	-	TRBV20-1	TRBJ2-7	SARLQSEQY
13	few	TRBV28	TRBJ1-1	ASTLGGALRSEAF
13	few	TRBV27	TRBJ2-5	ASRSKAGYQETQY
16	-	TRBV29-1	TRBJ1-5	SNHSVDRGIGSNQPQH
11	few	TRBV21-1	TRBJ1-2	ASVLLTGLGYT
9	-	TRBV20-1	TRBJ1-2	SVWRRYGYT
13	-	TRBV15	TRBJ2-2	ATSLGTANTGELF
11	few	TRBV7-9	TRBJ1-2	ASSARTAYGYT
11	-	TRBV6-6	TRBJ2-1	ASIGTGPNEQF
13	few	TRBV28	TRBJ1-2	ASSREQGDVYGYT
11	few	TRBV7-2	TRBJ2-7	ASSSGGSYEQY